The clone carrying this T cell receptor beta chain was seen only a few times. Produced via immunoSEQ multiplex PCR; TCRdb's table is partial and in-frame only. The data hold around 190,000 clones, with around 77% observed a single time. This entry is derived from a study of blood T cell repertoires in COVID-19. Study-level background: The United States, Italy and Spain supplied acute and convalescent COVID-19 samples.

V gave up 2 bases and J gave up 1 base, with 14 bases separating them. This CDR3 spans 16 amino acids. Germline CDR1 MNHNS, CDR2 SASEGT. The gene calls are TRBV6-1 and TRBJ1-2, with D uncertain. The sequenced sample was peripheral blood. The clonotype originates from a man aged 65 to 79 with active or convalescent COVID-19. The CDR3 sequence is CASSEIGAGLNYGYTF. For the CDR3, the DNA is TGTGCCAGCAGTGAAATTGGAGCCGGCCTTAACTATGGCTACACCTTC.